Shown below are 5 T cell receptor beta chains from a single sample sequenced in a study of blood T cell repertoires in COVID-19 (dated by TCRdb to the early 2020s). Receptor libraries were prepared by the immunoSEQ multiplex PCR assay. Here the immuneACCESS table is served through TCRdb, limited to in-frame sequences with V and J called. Missing clones are a known gap in these copies; in checked studies unresolved V genes cover under half, and the rest lacks a known reason. This sample has 300,000 to 500,000 clones in its table, and approximately 90% of those were observed once. Together, the top ten hold approximately 1% of the sample. The source material was PBMCs or T cells enriched from blood (not recorded which). These receptors all come from a woman under 40 with acute COVID-19.

The V call is TRBV10-3, the J call TRBJ1-1; D gene ambiguous. The germline V gene has CDR1 ENHRY and CDR2 SYGVKD. This CDR3 has 13 residues. V was pared by 2 bases and J by 3 bases, with 7 bases between. CDR3 amino acids: CAISETADTEAFF. The CDR3 bases are TGTGCCATCAGTGAGACCGCGGACACTGAAGCTTTCTTT.

The chain uses TRBV10-3 and TRBJ2-1; D call uncertain. CDR3 length: 15 amino acids. CDR1 is ENHRY and CDR2 is SYGVKD in the germline V gene. V gave up 4 bases and J gave up 5 bases, with 15 bases separating them. CDR3 protein: CAISGANTRNNEQFF. The CDR3 bases are TGTGCCATCAGTGGGGCTAATACCCGCAACAATGAGCAGTTCTTC.

V usage is TRBV7-9 and J usage is TRBJ2-1, with 13 bases fitting TRBD2. Germline CDR1 SEHNR, CDR2 FQNEAQ (reference sequence). CDR3 size: 12 residues. V trimming: 11 bases; J trimming: 9 bases; junction bases outside the gene matches: 4. As DNA, the CDR3 is TGTGCCGGGGGACTAGCGGGGCGTGAGCAGTTCTTC. Protein product: CAGGLAGREQFF.

This clone was counted a few times. The J gene is TRBJ2-3, the V gene TRBV15; TRBD2 matches at 9 bases. The ends lost 6 bases at V and 2 bases at J; junction bases unmatched: 3. The germline V gene has CDR1 LNHNV and CDR2 YYDKDF (reference sequence). The CDR3 has 14 amino acids. The CDR3 DNA reads TGTGCCACCAGGCGGGGGGGAAACACAGATACGCAGTATTTT. Amino acids: CATRRGGNTDTQYF.

The chain combines TRBV3-1 (or the pseudogene TRBV3-2) with TRBJ1-2, with D perhaps matching TRBD1 (6 bases). This CDR3 is built from 14 residues. Germline V CDR1 and CDR2: LGHDT, YNNKEL (reference sequence). Between the trimmed V and J ends, which lost 4 bases and 2 bases, there was a span of 11 bases. The CDR3 loop reads CASSPTGNNYGYTF. The CDR3 coding sequence is TGTGCCAGCAGCCCAACAGGGAACAACTATGGCTACACCTTC.